Listed below are T cell receptor beta chains from one sample, sequenced in a study of cytomegalovirus exposure and HLA in healthy donors. Clones were read by immunoSEQ multiplex PCR, and TCRdb kept only the in-frame ones, dropping some. This sample has some 290,000 clones, with around 90% found just once. The sample taken for sequencing was PBMCs. The receptors were gathered from a man in his thirties or forties in good health and CMV-seronegative. Each CDR3 is given with its conserved first and last residue. Fields, in order: D gene, clone size, V gene, J gene, CDR3 protein, CDR3 DNA. The D gene is left open where the match is weak. Clone size is shown for a subset of rows, as once, few, many or a class of expanded clone.

NA,NA,TRBV11-2,TRBJ2-2,CASSMLNLGLENTGELFF,TGTGCCAGCAGCATGCTTAATTTGGGACTGGAGAACACCGGGGAGCTGTTTTTT
NA,few,TRBV5-1,TRBJ1-6,CASSLDRTSPLHF,TGCGCCAGCAGCTTAGACAGAACTTCACCCCTCCACTTT
TRBD1,few,TRBV5-4,TRBJ1-2,CASSQGQGNYGYTF,TGTGCCAGCAGCCAGGGACAGGGAAACTATGGCTACACCTTC
NA,NA,TRBV10-3,TRBJ1-3,CATRGWGGNTIYF,TGTGCCACCCGTGGCTGGGGCGGAAACACCATATATTTT
NA,NA,TRBV4-1,TRBJ1-1,CASSQEYMNTEAFF,TGCGCCAGCAGCCAAGAATACATGAACACTGAAGCTTTCTTT
TRBD1,NA,TRBV10-3,TRBJ2-7,CAISPGQGYEQYF,TGTGCCATCAGTCCGGGACAGGGATACGAGCAGTACTTC
TRBD1,NA,TRBV5-8,TRBJ1-4,CASSFPADRGGEKLFF,TGTGCCAGCAGCTTCCCCGCAGACAGGGGAGGCGAAAAACTGTTTTTT
TRBD1,NA,TRBV2,TRBJ1-2,CASRRQGSNYGYTF,TGTGCCAGCAGGCGACAGGGTTCTAACTATGGCTACACCTTC
NA,few,TRBV6-4,TRBJ2-6,CASSEAGNSGANVLTF,TGTGCCAGCAGTGAGGCAGGAAACTCTGGGGCCAACGTCCTGACTTTC
NA,NA,TRBV5-6,TRBJ2-7,CASSLRFEQYF,TGTGCCAGCAGCTTGCGGTTCGAGCAGTACTTC
TRBD1,NA,TRBV2,TRBJ1-5,CASSDRGWGQPQHF,TGTGCCAGCAGCGACAGGGGATGGGGCCAGCCCCAGCATTTT
NA,NA,TRBV5-4,TRBJ1-2,CASSLDRIWGYTF,TGTGCCAGCAGCTTGGACAGGATTTGGGGCTACACCTTC
NA,NA,TRBV2,TRBJ1-1,CASSQRTANTEAFF,TGTGCCAGCAGTCAGAGGACAGCGAACACTGAAGCTTTCTTT
TRBD1,NA,TRBV4-3,TRBJ1-3,CASRILRGTGNTIYF,TGCGCCAGCAGAATACTCAGGGGGACTGGAAACACCATATATTTT
TRBD1,many,TRBV6-1,TRBJ2-3,CASRTGGETDTQYF,TGTGCCAGCCGCACAGGGGGCGAGACAGATACGCAGTATTTT
TRBD2,NA,TRBV11-3,TRBJ2-3,CASSSRSSGGTDTQYF,TGTGCCAGCAGCTCACGCTCTAGCGGAGGCACAGATACGCAGTATTTT
NA,few,TRBV10-3,TRBJ1-2,CAISESGTSNYGYTF,TGTGCCATCAGTGAGTCGGGGACATCTAACTATGGCTACACCTTC
TRBD2,NA,TRBV6-4,TRBJ2-1,CASSTRERGYNEQFF,TGTGCCAGCAGTACTCGGGAGCGGGGGTACAATGAGCAGTTCTTC
TRBD1,NA,TRBV7-2,TRBJ2-7,CASSSAGTGAYEQYF,TGTGCCAGCAGCTCCGCCGGGACAGGGGCTTACGAGCAGTACTTC
TRBD1,NA,TRBV5-1,TRBJ1-1,CASSTSGTGRANTEAFF,TGCGCCAGCAGCACATCCGGGACAGGGCGGGCGAACACTGAAGCTTTCTTT
NA,NA,TRBV27,TRBJ1-3,CASSLRGGTGNTIYF,TGTGCCAGCAGTTTAAGGGGGGGAACTGGAAACACCATATATTTT
TRBD1,NA,TRBV13,TRBJ2-4,CASSLLTGYKNIQYF,TGTGCCAGCAGCCTACTGACAGGGTACAAAAACATTCAGTACTTC
NA,NA,TRBV7-9,TRBJ1-3,CASSLRREDTIYF,TGTGCCAGCAGCTTACGGCGCGAGGACACCATATATTTT
TRBD2,NA,TRBV6-6,TRBJ2-7,CASSSLGRGDYEQYF,TGTGCCAGCAGTTCCCTCGGGAGGGGGGACTACGAGCAGTACTTC
TRBD2,few,TRBV4-3,TRBJ2-7,CASSQVLGGDYEQYF,TGCGCCAGCAGCCAAGTCCTCGGGGGGGATTACGAGCAGTACTTC
NA,NA,TRBV29-1,TRBJ2-3,CSVRRGGTDTQYF,TGCAGCGTTCGCAGGGGAGGCACAGATACGCAGTATTTT
TRBD1,NA,TRBV27,TRBJ1-6,CASSSRTGAYNSPLHF,TGTGCCAGCAGTTCCCGGACAGGAGCCTATAATTCACCCCTCCACTTT